The rows below give T cell receptor beta chains drawn from one sample of a study of shared clonotypes between healthy human individuals. This table comes from immunoSEQ multiplex PCR, and its TCRdb copy is limited to in-frame clones, with some not included. Of roughly 380,000 clones in the sample, around 96% were seen once. Material for sequencing was memory CD8+ T cells sorted from blood. These receptors came from a man aged 25 to 45 in good health. CDR3s include the opening cysteine and the closing phenylalanine or tryptophan. The D gene is left open where the match is weak. Not all rows give a size; the values are once, few, many and, for expanded clones, a class.

J: TRBJ2-5; size: NA; D: NA; V: TRBV27; DNA: TGTGCCAGCAGTTCGTCGCCATCCTTAGAGACCCAGTACTTC; CDR3: CASSSSPSLETQYF
J: TRBJ2-7; size: once; D: TRBD1; V: TRBV6-6; DNA: TGTGCCAGCAGCCGTAGGGACAGACCCTACGAGCAGTACTTC; CDR3: CASSRRDRPYEQYF
J: TRBJ1-1; size: NA; D: TRBD1; V: TRBV10-2; DNA: TGCGCCACCTCAACAGGGGCTGGCACTGAAGCTTTCTTT; CDR3: CATSTGAGTEAFF
J: TRBJ2-7; size: NA; D: NA; V: TRBV5-4; DNA: TGTGCCAGCAGCTTGGCGGGGGGCCCGTCCTACGAGCAGTACTTC; CDR3: CASSLAGGPSYEQYF
J: TRBJ2-1; size: NA; D: NA; V: TRBV6-6; DNA: TGTGCCAGCAGTTACGGTTACAATGAGCAGTTCTTC; CDR3: CASSYGYNEQFF
J: TRBJ2-5; size: NA; D: TRBD2; V: TRBV30; DNA: TGTGCCTGGAGTGGGGGGACTAGCGGGTTCCAAGAGACCCAGTACTTC; CDR3: CAWSGGTSGFQETQYF
J: TRBJ2-1; size: once; D: NA; V: TRBV28; DNA: TGTGCCAGCAGTGCCCGGACAGAAAAGTTCTTC; CDR3: CASSARTEKFF
J: TRBJ2-2; size: NA; D: TRBD1; V: TRBV10-2; DNA: TGCGCCAGCAGCGAACCAACAGGGGGCAGCACCGGGGAGCTGTTTTTT; CDR3: CASSEPTGGSTGELFF
J: TRBJ1-4; size: NA; D: NA; V: TRBV7-2; DNA: TGTGCCAGCAGCTTAGCACCCTATAGACTGGCAACTAATGAAAAACTGTTTTTT; CDR3: CASSLAPYRLATNEKLFF
J: TRBJ2-7; size: NA; D: NA; V: TRBV28; DNA: TGTGCCAGCAGTCCCGGGGCCCGCTACGAGCAGTACTTC; CDR3: CASSPGARYEQYF
J: TRBJ2-1; size: NA; D: NA; V: TRBV6-1; DNA: TGTGCCAGCAGTGAAGCGGTTGCAGGGGATCGGTTCTTC; CDR3: CASSEAVAGDRFF
J: TRBJ2-3; size: NA; D: TRBD2; V: TRBV29-1; DNA: TGCAGCGTCTCTAGCGGGAGTGGGACAGATACGCAGTATTTT; CDR3: CSVSSGSGTDTQYF
J: TRBJ2-3; size: NA; D: NA; V: TRBV5-1; DNA: TGCGCCAGCAGGGACGACACAGATACGCAGTATTTT; CDR3: CASRDDTDTQYF
J: TRBJ2-7; size: NA; D: NA; V: TRBV11-3; DNA: TGTGCCAGCAGCTTAGAGGGGAGCTACGAGCAGTACTTC; CDR3: CASSLEGSYEQYF
J: TRBJ2-7; size: NA; D: NA; V: TRBV5-1; DNA: TGCGCCAGCAGCTTGGCCTATCCGGGACAACACTACGAGCAGTACTTC; CDR3: CASSLAYPGQHYEQYF
J: TRBJ2-7; size: NA; D: NA; V: TRBV12-2; DNA: TGTGCAAGTCGCTTAGCGCGCCAGGGTTGGCTAGCGGGAACCTACGAGCAGTACTTC; CDR3: CASRLARQGWLAGTYEQYF
J: TRBJ2-7; size: NA; D: TRBD2; V: TRBV27; DNA: TGTGCCAGCAGATGGACCCAGGCGGGAGGGTCCTACGAGCAGTACTTC; CDR3: CASRWTQAGGSYEQYF
J: TRBJ2-6; size: NA; D: NA; V: TRBV2; DNA: TGTGCCAGCAGTAAACCCTTACAGGGATCTGGGGCCAACGTCCTGACTTTC; CDR3: CASSKPLQGSGANVLTF
J: TRBJ2-6; size: NA; D: NA; V: TRBV29-1; DNA: TGCAGCGTTGAGACAGCCTCCTCTGGGGCCAACGTCCTGACTTTC; CDR3: CSVETASSGANVLTF
J: TRBJ2-1; size: NA; D: NA; V: TRBV19; DNA: TGTGCCACTGCAAAGCGGGTAGGCGACAATGAGCAGTTCTTC; CDR3: CATAKRVGDNEQFF
J: TRBJ2-3; size: NA; D: NA; V: TRBV28; DNA: TGTGCCAGCAGGGACATCCAGACAGATACGCAGTATTTT; CDR3: CASRDIQTDTQYF
J: TRBJ1-1; size: NA; D: NA; V: TRBV30; DNA: TGTGCCTGGAGTGTAGGGATGAACACTGAAGCTTTCTTT; CDR3: CAWSVGMNTEAFF
J: TRBJ2-1; size: NA; D: NA; V: TRBV5-1; DNA: TGCGCCAGCAGCTTGAACGGTGAGCAGTTCTTC; CDR3: CASSLNGEQFF
J: TRBJ1-1; size: NA; D: NA; V: TRBV9; DNA: TGTGCCAGCAGCCTAGGACATAAGGAAGCTTTCTTT; CDR3: CASSLGHKEAFF
J: TRBJ1-5; size: NA; D: NA; V: TRBV5-5; DNA: TGTGCCAGCAGCTTGGGTCAGCAGGGAAAGTTTTACCAGCCCCAGCATTTT; CDR3: CASSLGQQGKFYQPQHF
J: TRBJ2-1; size: NA; D: TRBD1; V: TRBV19; DNA: TGTGCCAGTACTCCGGGACAGGAGGTCGATGAGCAGTTCTTC; CDR3: CASTPGQEVDEQFF
J: TRBJ2-7; size: NA; D: NA; V: TRBV4-1; DNA: TGCGCCAGCAGCCAATACGGGTGGGGATACGAGCAGTACTTC; CDR3: CASSQYGWGYEQYF
J: TRBJ1-2; size: NA; D: TRBD1; V: TRBV27; DNA: TGTGCCAGCAGTTTCCGGGGGGACAGCGCTTTCTATGGCTACACCTTC; CDR3: CASSFRGDSAFYGYTF
J: TRBJ2-5; size: NA; D: NA; V: TRBV4-2; DNA: TGTGCCAGCAGCCAAGATCGAAACCACGGGAAGACCCAGTACTTC; CDR3: CASSQDRNHGKTQYF
J: TRBJ1-5; size: NA; D: TRBD1; V: TRBV18; DNA: TGTGCCAGCTCACCGGACAGGGGTGGCAATCAGCCCCAGCATTTT; CDR3: CASSPDRGGNQPQHF
J: TRBJ2-2; size: NA; D: NA; V: TRBV5-1; DNA: TGCGCCAGCAGGTCGGGATTCCCCACCGGGGAGCTGTTTTTT; CDR3: CASRSGFPTGELFF
J: TRBJ2-2; size: NA; D: NA; V: TRBV28; DNA: TGTGCCAGCAGTTTCTGGGGGGCCGGGGAGCTGTTTTTT; CDR3: CASSFWGAGELFF
J: TRBJ2-7; size: NA; D: NA; V: TRBV5-6; DNA: TGTGCCAGCAGCTTGGCGCAGGCAAGCGAGCAGTACTTC; CDR3: CASSLAQASEQYF
J: TRBJ1-5; size: NA; D: TRBD1; V: TRBV2; DNA: TGTGCCAGCAGGCAGGACATTTTTCGGGGACAGGGGAATCAGCCCCAGCATTTT; CDR3: CASRQDIFRGQGNQPQHF
J: TRBJ2-7; size: NA; D: NA; V: TRBV28; DNA: TGTGCCAGCAGCTTATCCGGACACGGGGAATACGAGCAGTACTTC; CDR3: CASSLSGHGEYEQYF
J: TRBJ2-1; size: NA; D: TRBD2; V: TRBV2; DNA: TGTGCCAGCAGTGGGTTAGCGGGAGGGCCCCCTAATGAGCAGTTCTTC; CDR3: CASSGLAGGPPNEQFF
J: TRBJ2-3; size: NA; D: NA; V: TRBV6-5; DNA: TGTGCCAGCAGCCGGCTTAGCACAGATACGCAGTATTTT; CDR3: CASSRLSTDTQYF
J: TRBJ2-1; size: NA; D: NA; V: TRBV7-7; DNA: TGTGCTAGCAGCTTAGAAATCGGGGGTCATGAGCAGTTCTTC; CDR3: CASSLEIGGHEQFF
J: TRBJ2-3; size: once; D: TRBD2; V: TRBV14; DNA: TGTGCCAGCAGCCCCCTAGCGGCCTTCACAGATACGCAGTATTTT; CDR3: CASSPLAAFTDTQYF
J: TRBJ2-1; size: NA; D: NA; V: TRBV11-3; DNA: TGTGCCAGCAGCTTAGGGTCTAGCTCCTACAATGAGCAGTTCTTC; CDR3: CASSLGSSSYNEQFF
J: TRBJ2-7; size: once; D: TRBD2; V: TRBV25-1; DNA: TGTGCCAGCAGCCCTATCACTAGCGGGAGTAAGCACTTC; CDR3: CASSPITSGSKHF
J: TRBJ2-1; size: NA; D: TRBD2; V: TRBV9; DNA: TGTGCCAGCAGCGTAGAAGCGGGAGGATCCTACAATGAGCAGTTCTTC; CDR3: CASSVEAGGSYNEQFF
J: TRBJ1-1; size: NA; D: NA; V: TRBV5-3; DNA: TGTGCCAGAAGCTTGGTCCCTGAAAGGGGGAAGACTGAAGCTTTCTTT; CDR3: CARSLVPERGKTEAFF
J: TRBJ2-1; size: once; D: NA; V: TRBV9; DNA: TGTGCCAGCAGCGGGGGCTACAATGAGCAGTTCTTC; CDR3: CASSGGYNEQFF
J: TRBJ1-4; size: NA; D: NA; V: TRBV28; DNA: TGTGCCAGCAGTTTATTATGGGGAACTAGGGCTAATGAAAAACTGTTTTTT; CDR3: CASSLLWGTRANEKLFF
J: TRBJ2-5; size: NA; D: TRBD2; V: TRBV28; DNA: TGTGCCAGCAGTTCGTGGACGGGCTTCTACTATCCGGGAGGGCCGGAAGAGACCCAGTACTTC; CDR3: CASSSWTGFYYPGGPEETQYF
J: TRBJ2-7; size: NA; D: NA; V: TRBV10-2; DNA: TGCGCCAGCAGTGAGTGGGGGGAGCAGTACTTC; CDR3: CASSEWGEQYF
J: TRBJ1-2; size: NA; D: NA; V: TRBV11-1; DNA: TGTGCCAGCAGCTCTACGGACTATGGCTACACCTTC; CDR3: CASSSTDYGYTF
J: TRBJ2-5; size: NA; D: NA; V: TRBV4-2; DNA: TGTGCCAGCAGCCAAGAGGGGGCTAGTAAAGAGACCCAGTACTTC; CDR3: CASSQEGASKETQYF
J: TRBJ2-1; size: once; D: TRBD2; V: TRBV30; DNA: TGTGCCTGGAGTATAGCGGGAGGGCCGGGATTCTTC; CDR3: CAWSIAGGPGFF
J: TRBJ2-7; size: NA; D: NA; V: TRBV28; DNA: TGTGCCAGCAGTTTCCCAGCTATCACCTACGAGCAGTACTTC; CDR3: CASSFPAITYEQYF
J: TRBJ2-1; size: NA; D: NA; V: TRBV15; DNA: TGTGCCACCTTAAAAAACAATGAGCAGTTCTTC; CDR3: CATLKNNEQFF
J: TRBJ1-4; size: NA; D: NA; V: TRBV28; DNA: TGTGCCAGCAGCAAGGGTGAAAAACTGTTTTTT; CDR3: CASSKGEKLFF
J: TRBJ1-3; size: once; D: NA; V: TRBV9; DNA: TGTGCCAGCAGCGACGGGGCTGGAAACACCATATATTTT; CDR3: CASSDGAGNTIYF
J: TRBJ1-1; size: NA; D: NA; V: TRBV5-1; DNA: TGCGCCAGCAGCTTCTCAGTCATCACTGAAGCTTTCTTT; CDR3: CASSFSVITEAFF